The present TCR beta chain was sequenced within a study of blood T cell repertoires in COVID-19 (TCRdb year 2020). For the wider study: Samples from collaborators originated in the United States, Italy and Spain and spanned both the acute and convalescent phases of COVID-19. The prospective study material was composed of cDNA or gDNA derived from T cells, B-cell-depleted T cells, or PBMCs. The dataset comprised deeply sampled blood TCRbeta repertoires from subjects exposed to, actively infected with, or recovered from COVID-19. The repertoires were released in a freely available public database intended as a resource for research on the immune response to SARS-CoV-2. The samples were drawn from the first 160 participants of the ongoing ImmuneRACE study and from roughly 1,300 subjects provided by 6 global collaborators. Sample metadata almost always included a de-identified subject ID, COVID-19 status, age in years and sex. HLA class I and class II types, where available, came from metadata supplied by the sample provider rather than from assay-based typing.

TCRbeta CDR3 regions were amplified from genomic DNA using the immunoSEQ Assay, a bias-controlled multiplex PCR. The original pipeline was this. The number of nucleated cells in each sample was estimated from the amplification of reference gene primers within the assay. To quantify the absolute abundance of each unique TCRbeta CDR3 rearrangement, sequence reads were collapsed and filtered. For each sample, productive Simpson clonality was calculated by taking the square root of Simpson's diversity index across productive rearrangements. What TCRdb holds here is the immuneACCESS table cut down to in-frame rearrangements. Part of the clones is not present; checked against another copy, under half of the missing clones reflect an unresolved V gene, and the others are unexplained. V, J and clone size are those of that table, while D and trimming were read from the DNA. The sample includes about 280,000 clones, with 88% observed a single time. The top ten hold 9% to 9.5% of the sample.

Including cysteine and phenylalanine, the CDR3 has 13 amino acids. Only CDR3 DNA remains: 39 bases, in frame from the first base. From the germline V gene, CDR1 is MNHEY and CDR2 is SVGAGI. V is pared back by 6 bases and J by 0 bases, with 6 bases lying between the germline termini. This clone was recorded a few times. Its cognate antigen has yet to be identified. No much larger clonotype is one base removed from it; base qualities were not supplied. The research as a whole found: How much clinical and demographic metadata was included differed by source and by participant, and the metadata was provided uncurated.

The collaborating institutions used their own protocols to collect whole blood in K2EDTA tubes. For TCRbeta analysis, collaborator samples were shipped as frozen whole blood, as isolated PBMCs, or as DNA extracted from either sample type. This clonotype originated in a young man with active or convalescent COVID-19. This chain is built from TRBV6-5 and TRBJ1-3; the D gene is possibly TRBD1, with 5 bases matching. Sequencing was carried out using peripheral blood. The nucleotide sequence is TGTGCCAGCAGCGACAGCTCTGGAAACACCATATATTTT. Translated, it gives CASSDSSGNTIYF.